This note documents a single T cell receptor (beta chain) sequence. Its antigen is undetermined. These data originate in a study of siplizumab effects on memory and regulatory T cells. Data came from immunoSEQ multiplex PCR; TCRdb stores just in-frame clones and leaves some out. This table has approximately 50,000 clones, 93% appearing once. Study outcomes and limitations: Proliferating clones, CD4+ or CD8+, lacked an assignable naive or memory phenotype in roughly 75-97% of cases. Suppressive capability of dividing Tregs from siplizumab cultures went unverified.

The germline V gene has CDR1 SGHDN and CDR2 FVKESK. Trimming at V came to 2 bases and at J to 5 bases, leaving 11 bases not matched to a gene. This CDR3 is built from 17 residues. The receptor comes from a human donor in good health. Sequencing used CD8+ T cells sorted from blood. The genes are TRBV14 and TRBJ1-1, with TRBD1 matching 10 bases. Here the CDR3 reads CASSQISGTGDGTEAFF. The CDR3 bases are TGTGCCAGCAGCCAAATTTCCGGGACAGGGGATGGTACTGAAGCTTTCTTT.